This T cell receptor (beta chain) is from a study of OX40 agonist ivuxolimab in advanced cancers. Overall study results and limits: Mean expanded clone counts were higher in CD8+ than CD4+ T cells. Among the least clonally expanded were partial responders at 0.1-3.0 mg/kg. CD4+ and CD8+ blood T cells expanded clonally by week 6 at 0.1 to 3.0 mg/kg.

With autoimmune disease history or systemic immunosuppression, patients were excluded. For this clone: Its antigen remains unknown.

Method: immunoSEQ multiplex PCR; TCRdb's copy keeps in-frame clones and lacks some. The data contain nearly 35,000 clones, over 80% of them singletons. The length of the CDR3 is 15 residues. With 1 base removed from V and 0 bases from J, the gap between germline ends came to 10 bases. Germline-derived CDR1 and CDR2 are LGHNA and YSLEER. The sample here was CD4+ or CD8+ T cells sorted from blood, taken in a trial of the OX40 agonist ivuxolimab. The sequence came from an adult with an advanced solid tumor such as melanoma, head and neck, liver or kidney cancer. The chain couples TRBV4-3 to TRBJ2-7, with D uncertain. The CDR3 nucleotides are TGCGCCAGCAGCCAAGGGGCGGATGCCTCCTACGAGCAGTACTTC. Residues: CASSQGADASYEQYF.